The 27 T cell receptor beta chains presented below share a single source sample, sequenced in a study of identifying expanded T cells in peripheral blood. Here immunoSEQ multiplex PCR was the method, and the copy in TCRdb shows in-frame clones only, minus some. The data show over 90,000 clones, around 89% seen once. The material sequenced was blood. These receptor sequences come from a person aged 18 to 69 in good health.

The rearrangement joins TRBV30 to TRBJ1-1; tentative D call: TRBD1 (6 bases). Germline V gene sequence: CDR1 GTSNPN, CDR2 SVGIG (reference sequence). The ends were cut back, 0 bases at V and 12 bases at J, with 20 bases in the middle. This CDR3 contains 14 residues. The chain's CDR3 is CAWSVSGGGGETFF. CDR3 coding DNA: TGTGCCTGGAGTGTATCTGGGGGGGGCGGAGAGACTTTCTTT. The full variable domain, in which reference TRBV30 and TRBJ1-1 provide the parts outside the CDR3, is SQTIHQWPATLVQPVGSPLSLECTVEGTSNPNLYWYRQAAGRGLQLLFYSVGIGQISSEVPQNLSASRPQDRQFILSSKKLLLSDSGFYLCAWSVSGGGGETFFGQGTRLTVV.

The CDR3 DNA sequence: TGTGCCAGCAGTGACTCATCCGGACTGTTCTCTGGGGCCAACGTCCTGACTTTC. Amino acids: CASSDSSGLFSGANVLTF. The V call is TRBV6-4, the J call TRBJ2-6, with D tentatively TRBD2 (5 bases). Germline loops: CDR1 MRHNA, CDR2 SNTAGT. This CDR3 region has 18 residues. V lost 0 bases to trimming and J lost 0 bases, with 12 bases between them.

The chain has TRBV21-1 and TRBJ1-3. TRBV21-1 is shown as a pseudogene. The CDR3 is 10 amino acids. The CDR3: CASRINTIYF. The DNA of the CDR3 is TGTGCCAGCAGGATCAACACCATATATTTT.

The J gene is TRBJ1-1, the V gene TRBV6-4; D might be TRBD1 (6 bases). Trimming pared 3 bases from V and 4 bases from J, leaving 9 bases between. CDR3 length: 13 amino acids. CDR1 MRHNA and CDR2 SNTAGT come from the germline V gene. CDR3 nucleotides: TGTGCCAGCAGTGAACAGGGAGGCACTGAAGCTTTCTTT. Protein sequence: CASSEQGGTEAFF.

Points on this clone: The same CDR3 is also encoded by other DNA sequences in this sample. The V call is TRBV18, the J call TRBJ2-5; D is ambiguous. Trimming pared 3 bases from V and 5 bases from J, leaving 4 bases between. This CDR3 contains 11 residues. Germline V CDR1 and CDR2: KGHSH, LQKENI. The CDR3 DNA reads as TGTGCCAGCTCACCGGAGGAGACCCAGTACTTC. Its protein is CASSPEETQYF.

Details on this clone: Germline is not matched at one junction end, which may reflect a read error. CDR3: CASSPTPRWNSGYTF. Written as DNA, the CDR3 is TGTGCCAGCAGTCCTACGCCCCGGTGGAACTCTGGCTACACCTTC. The chain is built from TRBV6-5 and TRBJ1-2; D is undetermined. The germline CDR1 and CDR2 sequences are MNHEY and SVGAGI. The CDR3 runs 15 residues.

The V call is TRBV5-1, the J call TRBJ2-7; D is perhaps TRBD1 (7 bases). Deletions cut 4 bases from V and 3 bases from J, with 14 bases between. Germline V gene sequence: CDR1 SGHRS, CDR2 YFSETQ. This CDR3 is 14 amino acids long. CDR3 DNA sequence: TGCGCCAGCAGCCTGGGGGGACAGCTCTACGAGCAGTACTTC. Translated, it gives CASSLGGQLYEQYF.

This clone has only a few counts. V gene TRBV5-1 combines with J gene TRBJ2-1, with D possibly matching TRBD2 (6 bases). Germline V gene sequence: CDR1 SGHRS, CDR2 YFSETQ. The CDR3 runs to 16 residues. The V gene lost 4 bases and the J gene lost 6 bases, with 20 bases spanning the gap. The CDR3 bases are TGCGCCAGCAGCCCGTCGAGCTTAGTGGGAGGCAATGAGCAGTTCTTC. The encoded protein is CASSPSSLVGGNEQFF.

The chain employs TRBV7-6 and TRBJ2-5; TRBD1 matches 7 bases. The V gene's germline CDR1 is SGHVS and CDR2 FNYEAQ. The CDR3 is made up of 15 amino acids. With V trimmed by 6 bases and J by 5 bases, 12 bases remained unmatched. The CDR3 sequence: CASRKEAGTDETQYF. CDR3 sequence (DNA): TGTGCCAGCAGAAAAGAGGCCGGGACAGACGAGACCCAGTACTTC.

The rearrangement links TRBV15 to TRBJ2-3; D gene uncertain. Deletions cut 3 bases from V and 0 bases from J, with 4 bases between. This CDR3 is 13 amino acids long. Germline V CDR1 and CDR2: LNHNV, YYDKDF (reference sequence). The CDR3 is CATSRRSTDTQYF. The CDR3 DNA reads as TGTGCCACCAGCAGGAGAAGCACAGATACGCAGTATTTT. The complete variable domain, with remaining parts taken from reference TRBV15 and TRBJ2-3, reads DAMVIQNPRYQVTQFGKPVTLSCSQTLNHNVMYWYQQKSSQAPKLLFHYYDKDFNNEADTPDNFQSRRPNTSFCFLDIRSPGLGDTAMYLCATSRRSTDTQYFGPGTRLTVL.

V usage is TRBV5-1 and J usage is TRBJ1-1, with a tentative D call TRBD1 (5 bases). Germline CDR1 reads SGHRS; CDR2 reads YFSETQ. V lost 4 bases and J 5 bases, leaving 9 bases between the germline ends. The CDR3 extends over 12 amino acids. CDR3 amino acids: CASSPTGTEAFF. CDR3 nucleotides: TGCGCCAGCAGCCCCACAGGTACTGAAGCTTTCTTT.

V usage is TRBV6-6 and J usage is TRBJ2-1; D tentatively reads TRBD1 or TRBD2 (5 bases each). The ends were cut back, 2 bases at V and 1 base at J, with 6 bases in the middle. Germline V gives CDR1 MNHNY, CDR2 SVGAGI (reference sequence). There are 14 residues in the CDR3. The CDR3 DNA reads TGTGCCAGCAGTTACGAGGGGTCCTACAATGAGCAGTTCTTC. It encodes CASSYEGSYNEQFF.

This rearrangement joins TRBV29-1 to TRBJ2-7; 10 bases fit TRBD2. CDR3 length: 12 amino acids. Germline V gene sequence: CDR1 SQVTM, CDR2 ANQGSEA. V shed 5 bases, J shed 7 bases, and the junction held 5 bases outside the gene matches. CDR3 in DNA: TGCAGCGTTCTAGCGGGAGCTGGAGAGCAGTACTTC. Translation: CSVLAGAGEQYF.

The V and J genes are TRBV5-6 and TRBJ2-2, with D hard to call. Germline V gene sequence: CDR1 SGHDT, CDR2 YYEEEE. This CDR3 has 15 amino acids. The V end was cut by 0 bases, the J end by 2 bases, with 8 bases between. The CDR3 loop is CASSLGPRNTGELFF. CDR3 DNA: TGTGCCAGCAGCTTGGGCCCCAGAAACACCGGGGAGCTGTTTTTT.

This chain connects TRBV7-9 to TRBJ1-1, with D maybe TRBD1 (5 bases). V was cut by 5 bases and J by 8 bases, with 12 bases left in between. Germline CDR1 is SEHNR and CDR2 is FQNEAQ (reference sequence). The CDR3 consists of 12 residues. The chain's CDR3 is CASSPVGAEAFF. The CDR3 coding sequence is TGTGCCAGCAGCCCGGTCGGGGCGGAAGCTTTCTTT.

In its sample, this clone was seen once. The gene calls are TRBV5-1 and TRBJ1-5, with D perhaps TRBD1 (6 bases). Germline CDR1 SGHRS, CDR2 YFSETQ. Trimming pared 0 bases from V and 7 bases from J, leaving 11 bases between. This CDR3 spans 14 amino acids. The CDR3 is CASSLEAGDQPQHF. The CDR3 DNA follows: TGCGCCAGCAGCTTGGAGGCAGGGGACCAGCCCCAGCATTTT.

CDR3 nucleotide sequence: TGCGCCAGCATCGGGACAGGGAATGGGGAGACCCAGTACTTC. This translates into CASIGTGNGETQYF. The chain has TRBV10-2 and TRBJ2-5; 9 bases line up with TRBD1. J gave up 5 bases and V 7 bases, and 8 bases lay outside the gene matches. The CDR3 length is 14 residues. CDR1 WSHSY and CDR2 SAAADI come from the germline V gene.

The genes are TRBV27 and TRBJ1-4, with D perhaps matching TRBD1 (6 bases). Trimming removed 4 bases from V and 8 bases from J, with 14 bases in between. CDR3 size: 14 residues. The V gene's germline CDR1 is MNHEY and CDR2 SMNVEV (reference sequence). The CDR3 DNA follows: TGTGCCAGCAGTTCTAAAACAGGGCGCGAAAAACTGTTTTTT. This codes for CASSSKTGREKLFF.

This rearrangement joins TRBV5-1 to TRBJ2-2; D remains ambiguous. The CDR3 is made up of 16 amino acids. CDR1 SGHRS and CDR2 YFSETQ come from the germline V gene. V lost 0 bases and J lost 7, with 16 bases in between. In DNA, the CDR3 is TGCGCCAGCAGCTTGGACCGGGCGTATCTTCTCGGGGAGCTGTTTTTT. This gives the protein CASSLDRAYLLGELFF.

The gene calls are TRBV20-1 and TRBJ2-1; D not certain. The CDR3 is 11 residues long. Germline assignment: CDR1 DFQATT and CDR2 SNEGSKA (reference sequence). The germline V and J ends were trimmed by 6 bases and 7 bases, with 10 bases remaining between them. Here the CDR3 reads CSAKTQNEQFF. The CDR3 region has the DNA TGCAGTGCCAAGACTCAAAATGAGCAGTTCTTC.

Here the CDR3 DNA reads TGCGCCAGCAAGCAGGACGGGTACGAGCAGTACTTC. It specifies CASKQDGYEQYF. The V call is TRBV5-1, the J call TRBJ2-7; D uncertain. The germline V and J ends were trimmed by 6 bases and 4 bases, with 11 bases remaining between them. The CDR3 runs to 12 residues. Germline values: CDR1 SGHRS, CDR2 YFSETQ.

This sequence joins TRBV28 and TRBJ1-1; a weak D match, TRBD1 (6 bases). Trimming stripped 5 bases from V and 4 bases from J, with 23 bases between. CDR1 and CDR2 (germline): MDHEN, SYDVKM. This CDR3 contains 17 residues. CDR3 sequence reads: CASSNYLQGLIRTEAFF. As DNA, the CDR3 is TGTGCCAGCAGTAACTATTTACAGGGTTTAATTCGCACTGAAGCTTTCTTT. Full variable domain (rest looked up from reference TRBV28 and TRBJ1-1): DVKVTQSSRYLVKRTGEKVFLECVQDMDHENMFWYRQDPGLGLRLIYFSYDVKMKEKGDIPEGYSVSREKKERFSLILESASTNQTSMYLCASSNYLQGLIRTEAFFGQGTRLTVV.

The chain is built from TRBV5-6 and TRBJ1-1, with D uncertain. V was shortened by 0 bases and J by 4 bases, with 22 bases between the two germline ends. CDR3 size: 18 residues. Looked up from germline, CDR1 is SGHDT and CDR2 is YYEEEE. Written as DNA, the CDR3 is TGTGCCAGCAGCTTGGTGGTCGGGGTTCGAATCTTGGGCACTGAAGCTTTCTTT. This encodes CASSLVVGVRILGTEAFF.

The chain is built from TRBV6-6 and TRBJ1-1, with D tentatively TRBD1 (5 bases). V lost 5 bases and J 7 bases, leaving 17 bases between the germline ends. The CDR3 length is 14 residues. CDR1 is MNHNY and CDR2 is SVGAGI in the germline V gene (reference sequence). As DNA, the CDR3 is TGTGCCAGCAGTGTCCCGGGGCAACTGGGTGAAGCTTTCTTT. Its protein product is CASSVPGQLGEAFF.

The V gene is TRBV4-3, the J gene TRBJ2-4; D may be TRBD2 (5 bases). Germline CDR1 LGHNA, CDR2 YSLEER. The germline V and J ends were trimmed by 0 bases and 2 bases, with 17 bases remaining between them. This CDR3 has 18 residues. CDR3 DNA: TGCGCCAGCAGCCAAGATACCCTTAAGTTCGGGACCAAAAACATTCAGTACTTC. Amino acids: CASSQDTLKFGTKNIQYF.

The chain uses TRBV5-4 and TRBJ2-3; 8 nucleotides match TRBD2. The CDR3 consists of 16 residues. The germline V gene has CDR1 SGHNT and CDR2 YYREEE (reference sequence). J lost 1 base, V lost 6 bases, and 10 bases had no gene match. In DNA form, the CDR3 reads TGTGCCAGCAACTACCCAGCGGGAGTGGGCACAGATACGCAGTATTTT. Residues: CASNYPAGVGTDTQYF.

CDR3 DNA: TGTGCCAGCAGCTTGGAGTGGACAGGCTCCTACAATGAGCAGTTCTTC. Its translation: CASSLEWTGSYNEQFF. V gene TRBV5-6 combines with J gene TRBJ2-1, with 7 bases lining up with TRBD1. The length of the CDR3 is 16 residues. V lost 0 bases, J lost 0 bases, and 3 bases stayed unmatched. Germline CDR1 reads SGHDT; CDR2 reads YYEEEE.